Reported below is one T cell receptor beta chain. RNA transcripts provided the source from which TCR beta CDR3 regions were amplified. HTBI primers were employed in a first-round RT-PCR of the TCR CDR3. TCRdb re-derived calls from the multiplex PCR reads in MiXCR, one entry per CDR3 protein. The sample consists of 550,000 to 800,000 distinct CDR3 sequences, about 17% of them appearing once. The CDR3 runs 11 residues. The ends were cut back, 6 bases at V and 10 bases at J, with 10 bases in the middle. The data were obtained in a study of T cells in Graves' hyperthyroidism and ophthalmopathy. Study details: Once the initial diagnosis was made, peripheral blood was obtained before any treatment.

The chain carries TRBV12-3 or TRBV12-4 and TRBJ2-1; a weak D match, TRBD1 (5 bases). The origin of this receptor is a man in his late teens or twenties with Graves' hyperthyroidism. The specimen sequenced was blood. For the CDR3, the DNA is TGTGCCAGCAGGACCCGACAGGAGCAGTTCTTC. This encodes CASRTRQEQFF.